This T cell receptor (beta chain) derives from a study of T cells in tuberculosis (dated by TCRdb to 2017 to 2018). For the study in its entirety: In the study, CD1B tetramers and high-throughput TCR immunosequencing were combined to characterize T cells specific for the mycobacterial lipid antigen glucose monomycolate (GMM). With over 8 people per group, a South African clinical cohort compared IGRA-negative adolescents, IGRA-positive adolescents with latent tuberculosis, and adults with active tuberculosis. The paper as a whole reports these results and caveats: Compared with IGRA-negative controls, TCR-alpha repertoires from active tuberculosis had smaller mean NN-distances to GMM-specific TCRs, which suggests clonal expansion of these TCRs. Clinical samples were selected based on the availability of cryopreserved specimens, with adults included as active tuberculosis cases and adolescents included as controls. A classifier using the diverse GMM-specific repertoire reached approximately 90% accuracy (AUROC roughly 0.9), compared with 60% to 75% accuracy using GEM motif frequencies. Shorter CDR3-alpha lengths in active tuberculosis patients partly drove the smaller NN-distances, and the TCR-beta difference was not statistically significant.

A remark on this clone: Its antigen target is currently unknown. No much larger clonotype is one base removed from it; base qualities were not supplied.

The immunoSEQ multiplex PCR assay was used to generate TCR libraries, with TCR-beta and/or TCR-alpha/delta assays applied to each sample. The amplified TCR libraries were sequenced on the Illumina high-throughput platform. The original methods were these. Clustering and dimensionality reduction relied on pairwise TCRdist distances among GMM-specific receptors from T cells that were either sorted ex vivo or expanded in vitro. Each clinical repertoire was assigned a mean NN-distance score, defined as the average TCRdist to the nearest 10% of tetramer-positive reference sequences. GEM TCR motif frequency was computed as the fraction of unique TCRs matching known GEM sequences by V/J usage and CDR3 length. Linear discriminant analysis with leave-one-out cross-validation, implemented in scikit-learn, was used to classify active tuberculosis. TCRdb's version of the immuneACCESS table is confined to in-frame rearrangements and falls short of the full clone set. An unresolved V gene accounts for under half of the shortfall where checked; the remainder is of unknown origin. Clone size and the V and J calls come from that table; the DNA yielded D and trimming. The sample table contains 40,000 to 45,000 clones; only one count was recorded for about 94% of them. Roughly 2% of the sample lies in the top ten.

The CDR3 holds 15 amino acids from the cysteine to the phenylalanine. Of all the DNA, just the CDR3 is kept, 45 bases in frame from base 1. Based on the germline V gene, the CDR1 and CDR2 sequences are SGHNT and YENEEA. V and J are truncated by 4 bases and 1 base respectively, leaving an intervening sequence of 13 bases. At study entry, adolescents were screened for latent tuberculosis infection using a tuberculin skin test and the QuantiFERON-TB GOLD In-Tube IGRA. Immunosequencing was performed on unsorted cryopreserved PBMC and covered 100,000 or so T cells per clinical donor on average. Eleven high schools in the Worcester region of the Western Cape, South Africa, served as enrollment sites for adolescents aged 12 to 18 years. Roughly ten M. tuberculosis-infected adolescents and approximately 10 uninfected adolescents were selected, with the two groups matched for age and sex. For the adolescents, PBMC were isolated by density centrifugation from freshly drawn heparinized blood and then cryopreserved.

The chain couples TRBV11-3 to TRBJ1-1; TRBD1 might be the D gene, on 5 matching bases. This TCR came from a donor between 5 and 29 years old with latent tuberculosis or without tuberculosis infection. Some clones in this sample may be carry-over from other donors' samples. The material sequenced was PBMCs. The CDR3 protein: CASSSRTTENTEAFF. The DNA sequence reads TGTGCCAGCAGCTCGCGGACAACTGAGAACACTGAAGCTTTCTTT.